The sequence of this TCR beta chain was determined in a study of T cells after yellow fever vaccination (dated by TCRdb to 2018 to 2020). General notes on the study: Libraries from fractions with low cell numbers were prepared with the SMART-Seq v4 Ultra Low Input RNA kit. To follow T-cell clones before and after both primary and booster YFV17D yellow fever vaccination, bulk TCR alpha and beta repertoires underwent longitudinal sequencing. The cohort comprised two healthy male donors, one aged 18 to 29 and one aged 30 to 40 years. Bulk PBMC replicates and cell subsets were isolated from blood drawn at multiple timepoints before and after both primary and secondary immunization.

In its sample, this clonotype was seen many times. The specificity of this receptor is unknown. Per-base quality was not reported, and no clone a single base away is much larger than it. The meaning of the sample's treatment or condition label: live attenuated yellow fever vaccine strain. Two biological replicates of bulk PBMCs were collected at each blood-draw timepoint. PBMCs were isolated from peripheral blood using a standard Ficoll-Paque protocol. RNA was extracted with TriZol from bulk PBMCs, CD4 and CD8 fractions, and dextramer-positive and dextramer-negative fractions. Between the V and J ends, shortened by 2 bases and 2 bases respectively, the junction contains 12 bases. Reading from cysteine to phenylalanine, the CDR3 counts 14 amino acids. Here the CDR3 DNA is all that survives: 42 bases in frame from base 1. For CDR1 and CDR2, the germline V gene lists SQVTM and ANQGSEA. TCR cDNA was synthesized by 5'RACE template switching, which introduced a universal primer site and unique molecular identifiers. Priming of cDNA synthesis was performed from both the TCR alpha and TCR beta constant segments. Library amplification involved two PCR steps, and the second step added sample barcodes and sequencing adapters. Sequencing of the libraries was done on either Illumina HiSeq 2500 (2x100 bp) or NovaSeq (2x150 bp). In the authors' own workflow: Reads were demultiplexed and collapsed into UMI consensus sequences with MIGEC, and V(D)J alignment was performed with MiXCR. Vaccine-responding clonotypes were identified with edgeR using replicate PBMC samples, with FDR below 0.01 and a log2 fold change above 5 up to day 15 being required. CD4 or CD8 identity was assigned to each bulk clonotype according to whether the clonotype was present at higher abundance in the sequenced CD4 repertoire or the sequenced CD8 repertoire. TCRdb handled the public reads itself, with Q25 trimming in fastp and clone calling in MiXCR, and kept productive beta chains. Every entry covers one CDR3 protein and lists the most common genes and DNA from its rows. The V and J calls, along with clone size, are taken from TCRdb and not from the paper's own processing. Counted in this sample were 610,000 or so distinct CDR3 sequences; roughly 12% of them appeared once. The ten largest clones represent 14% to 15% of the sample.

The full study reports these points: Because abundant contaminating clonotypes from the bulk population could be contained in FACS-sorted repertoires, computational filtering was required. After the booster, most of the clones that had expanded following primary vaccination were detected again (approximately 96% of CD4 and roughly nine tenths of CD8), which suggests that memory was broadly maintained. The study included only a couple of donors, which limits how far the findings can be generalized. Compared with the primary T-cell response, the secondary T-cell response was faster but weaker, reaching its peak on day 5 rather than on day 15. A small fraction of clonotypes appeared in both the CD4 and CD8 compartments, likely as a result of convergent recombination.

The chain uses TRBV29-1 and TRBJ2-5, with the D gene uncertain. This sequence originates from a man aged 25-45 years who received the YFV17D yellow fever vaccine. The specimen comprised PBMCs, sampled on the day of the yellow fever booster vaccination. The sequenced DNA: TGCAGCGTTGAACCCTTGGGTTTTCAAGAGACCCAGTACTTC. It translates as CSVEPLGFQETQYF.